These 20 T cell receptor beta chains share one sample of origin, sequenced in a study of radiation and T cells in renal cell carcinoma. Assay used: immunoSEQ multiplex PCR; TCRdb lists only in-frame clones, some missing. The data contain approximately 21,000 clones, 45% to 55% of them singletons. Noted treatment: treatment-naive control, cytoreductive nephrectomy. The specimen comprised tumor tissue, sampled from a patient whose treatment was nephrectomy without radiotherapy. Every receptor here comes from a human donor with renal cell carcinoma.

The chain joins TRBV6-5 to TRBJ1-4, with TRBD1 identical over 7 bases. J lost 6 bases, V lost 2 bases, and 3 bases had no gene match. CDR1 and CDR2 (germline): MNHEY, SVGAGI. This CDR3 contains 14 residues. CDR3 residues: CASSYPRGDEKLFF. In nucleotides, the CDR3 is TGTGCCAGCAGTTACCCCAGGGGGGATGAAAAACTGTTTTTT.

This clone was counted between two and nine times. The chain links TRBV4-3 to TRBJ1-1, with D unclear. There are 16 residues in the CDR3. V was shortened by 3 bases and J by 2 bases, with 16 bases between the two germline ends. CDR1 is LGHNA, CDR2 YSLEER, per germline. CDR3 region: CASSQAAALGNTEAFF. The CDR3 DNA reads as TGCGCCAGCAGCCAGGCCGCCGCTTTAGGAAACACTGAAGCTTTCTTT.

The CDR3 DNA sequence: TGTGCCACCAGCAAGCCGACCGGGACAAGTTATGGCTACACCTTC. This sequence encodes CATSKPTGTSYGYTF. The V gene is TRBV15, the J gene TRBJ1-2; D possibly corresponds to TRBD1 (6 bases). Germline V gives CDR1 LNHNV, CDR2 YYDKDF (reference sequence). This CDR3 has 15 amino acids. With 4 bases removed from V and 5 bases from J, the gap between germline ends came to 17 bases.

This clone occurred a few times. At one end, the junction sequence differs from germline, possibly due to a read error. The chain links TRBV5-1 to TRBJ1-5; TRBD1 matches at 10 bases. In germline, CDR1 is SGHRS, CDR2 YFSETQ. CDR3 length: 15 residues. This chain's CDR3 is CASSLGQGTYQPQHF. The CDR3 DNA sequence: TGCGCCAGCAGTTTGGGACAGGGGACTTATCAGCCCCAGCATTTT.

The V and J genes are TRBV7-2 and TRBJ1-2; 10 bases agree with TRBD1. J was trimmed by 7 bases and V by 2 bases; bases with no gene match: 7. The CDR3 spans 15 residues. Looked up from germline, CDR1 is SGHTA and CDR2 is FQGNSA. CDR3 nucleotide sequence: TGTGCCAGCAGCTTAACGCGACAGGGGGCAGGTGGCTACACCTTC. This gives the protein CASSLTRQGAGGYTF.

The gene calls are TRBV18 and TRBJ2-3; D unresolved. The CDR3 is 12 amino acids. Looked up from germline, CDR1 is KGHSH and CDR2 is LQKENI. Trimming took off 5 bases at V and 5 bases at J, with 8 bases between the two ends. The CDR3 DNA is TGTGCCAGCTCATACCTCGGAGATACGCAGTATTTT. Encoded protein: CASSYLGDTQYF.

The chain recombines TRBV4-2 with TRBJ1-4, with 11 positions matching TRBD1. The CDR3 has 16 residues. Germline V gene sequence: CDR1 LGHNA, CDR2 YNFKEQ. The V and J ends lost 0 bases and 8 bases, in that order; junction bases with no gene match: 5. The CDR3 spells CASSQEFGQGAEKLFF. CDR3 in DNA: TGTGCCAGCAGCCAAGAGTTTGGACAGGGGGCGGAAAAACTGTTTTTT.

The V gene is TRBV7-2, the J gene TRBJ2-1; the match to TRBD1 covers 8 bases. This CDR3 is 14 amino acids long. Germline lookup yields CDR1 SGHTA and CDR2 FQGNSA. J was trimmed by 8 bases and V by 3 bases; bases with no gene match: 6. CDR3 sequence reads: CASSLNQGADEQFF. The DNA of the CDR3 is TGTGCCAGCAGCTTGAATCAGGGGGCCGATGAGCAGTTCTTC.

The chain employs TRBV27 and TRBJ2-7; a weak D match, TRBD2 (5 bases). The CDR3 has 12 residues. The V end was cut by 6 bases, the J end by 5 bases, with 11 bases between. Germline V CDR1 and CDR2: MNHEY, SMNVEV (reference sequence). The chain's CDR3 is CASSRTRDEQYF. The CDR3 DNA reads TGTGCCAGCAGCAGGACTCGGGACGAGCAGTACTTC.

This clone was observed a single time. This chain uses TRBV7-2 with TRBJ2-2; 8 bases fit TRBD1. V lost 1 base, J lost 7 bases, and 5 bases stayed unmatched. The CDR3 length is 15 residues. The germline V gene encodes CDR1 SGHTA and CDR2 FQGNSA. CDR3 coding DNA: TGTGCCAGCAGCTTAGTTACAGGGGGAAACGGGGAGCTGTTTTTT. It yields the protein CASSLVTGGNGELFF.

This chain links TRBV27 with TRBJ1-2; D gene uncertain. Germline V gene lookup returns CDR1 MNHEY and CDR2 SMNVEV (reference sequence). This CDR3 has 13 residues. The V end was cut by 6 bases, the J end by 4 bases, with 12 bases between. The DNA for the CDR3 is TGTGCCAGCAGGCAGATGGGGAGCTATGGCTACACCTTC. The encoded protein is CASRQMGSYGYTF.

The J gene is TRBJ2-6, the V gene TRBV5-1; D might be TRBD1 (6 bases). Deletions cut 4 bases from V and 8 bases from J, with 10 bases between. CDR3 size: 13 residues. Germline CDR1 and CDR2: SGHRS and YFSETQ. The CDR3 DNA reads as TGCGCCAGCAGCGTGACAGGTCCCAACGTCCTGACTTTC. It is translated as CASSVTGPNVLTF.

J is TRBJ1-2 and V is TRBV10-3; unclear D gene. Trimming removed 0 bases at V and 0 bases at J, with 5 bases between. The germline CDR1 and CDR2 sequences are ENHRY and SYGVKD. The CDR3 is 14 residues long. For the CDR3, the DNA is TGTGCCATCAGTGAGTCGGCAGCTAACTATGGCTACACCTTC. The encoded protein is CAISESAANYGYTF.

The rearrangement joins TRBV14 to TRBJ2-5; D is uncertain. The closer fit of TRBJ2-7 to the DNA end suggests the J call may be wrong. CDR3 size: 12 residues. Germline V CDR1 and CDR2: SGHDN, FVKESK. The CDR3, as DNA: TGTGCCAGCAGCCAAGATCAAGGCGAGCAGTACTTC. As protein: CASSQDQGEQYF.

The chain has TRBV7-2 and TRBJ2-3; 7 bases fit TRBD1. Germline V gene sequence: CDR1 SGHTA, CDR2 FQGNSA. This CDR3 contains 13 residues. J gave up 6 bases and V 3 bases, and 3 bases lay outside the gene matches. CDR3 sequence (DNA): TGTGCCAGCAGCTTTGACAGGGACGATACGCAGTATTTT. It is translated as CASSFDRDDTQYF.

The chain combines TRBV29-1 with TRBJ1-1; TRBD1 is a possible D gene (5 bases). Germline V CDR1 and CDR2: SQVTM, ANQGSEA. Trimming removed 4 bases at V and 1 base at J, with 10 bases between. The CDR3 has 13 amino acids. The CDR3 loop is CSVVRDRNTEAFF. As DNA, the CDR3 is TGCAGCGTTGTCCGTGACAGGAACACTGAAGCTTTCTTT.

J is TRBJ2-5 and V is TRBV5-1, with 8 bases aligning to TRBD2. In germline, CDR1 is SGHRS, CDR2 YFSETQ. After removal of 4 bases from V and 5 bases from J, the junction contained 13 bases not matched to a gene. CDR3 length equals 16 residues. The chain's CDR3 is CASSDLQRGTGETQYF. For the CDR3, the DNA is TGCGCCAGCAGCGACCTGCAGCGGGGGACGGGGGAGACCCAGTACTTC.

This clone has just a few counts. The chain couples TRBV15 to TRBJ2-7; D gene uncertain. The V and J ends lost 2 bases and 4 bases respectively, with 9 bases between them. The CDR3 loop spans 13 amino acids. CDR1 and CDR2 from the germline V gene are LNHNV and YYDKDF (reference sequence). The CDR3 region is CATSRLLLYEQYF. CDR3 nucleotides: TGTGCCACCAGCAGACTCCTCCTTTACGAGCAGTACTTC.

V is TRBV30 and J is TRBJ1-6; no clear D. The CDR3 length is 15 residues. Germline V gene lookup returns CDR1 GTSNPN and CDR2 SVGIG (reference sequence). Trimming took off 5 bases at V and 0 bases at J, with 11 bases between the two ends. The CDR3 region is CAWGPLSSYNSPLHF. The CDR3 nucleotides are TGTGCCTGGGGACCGCTTAGCTCCTATAATTCACCCCTCCACTTT.

This sequence joins TRBV30 and TRBJ1-6; D is possibly TRBD1 (6 bases). This CDR3 comprises 14 residues. Germline CDR1 GTSNPN, CDR2 SVGIG (reference sequence). V lost 1 base and J 7 bases, leaving 11 bases between the germline ends. The CDR3 nucleotides read TGTGCCTGGAGTGAGCAGGGGAGGAATTCACCCCTCCACTTT. Protein sequence: CAWSEQGRNSPLHF.